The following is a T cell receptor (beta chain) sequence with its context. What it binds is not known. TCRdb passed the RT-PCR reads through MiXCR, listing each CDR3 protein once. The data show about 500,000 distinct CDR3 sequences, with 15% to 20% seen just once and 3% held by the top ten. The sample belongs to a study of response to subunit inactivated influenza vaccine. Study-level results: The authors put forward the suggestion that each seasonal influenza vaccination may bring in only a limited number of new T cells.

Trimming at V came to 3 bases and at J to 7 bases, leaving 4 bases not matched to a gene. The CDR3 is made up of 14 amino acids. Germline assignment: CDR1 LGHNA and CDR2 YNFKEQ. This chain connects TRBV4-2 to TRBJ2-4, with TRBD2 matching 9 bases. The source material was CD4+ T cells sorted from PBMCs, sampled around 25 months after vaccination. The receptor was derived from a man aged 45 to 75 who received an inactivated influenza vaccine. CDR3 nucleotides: TGTGCCAGCAGCCATAGCGGGGGCTCGAACATTCAGTACTTC. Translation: CASSHSGGSNIQYF.